Included here is one TCR beta chain sequence, with context. Germline V gene sequence: CDR1 MNHNY, CDR2 SVGAGI (reference sequence). The length of the CDR3 is 17 residues. Trimming left V 5 bases short and J 6 bases short, with 22 bases between. The entry originates in a study of blood T cell repertoires in COVID-19. Study-wide context: Spain, Italy and the United States supplied samples that represented acute and convalescent COVID-19.

TCRdb's table, derived via immunoSEQ multiplex PCR, lists solely in-frame clones and lacks some. The sample has over 200,000 clones, just over 90% seen once. Input material: peripheral blood. The origin of this receptor is a young man with acute or convalescent COVID-19. V gene TRBV6-6 combines with J gene TRBJ1-4; D is possibly TRBD1 (5 bases). CDR3 sequence reads: CASSPSLGRAKDEKLFF. CDR3 DNA: TGTGCCAGCAGTCCCTCCCTGGGCAGGGCGAAGGATGAAAAACTGTTTTTT.